This T cell receptor beta chain was identified during a study of beta chain features in type 1 diabetes. Germline V CDR1 and CDR2: SGDLS, YYNGEE. The CDR3 runs to 14 residues. The germline V and J ends were trimmed by 4 bases and 2 bases, with 13 bases remaining between them. What was sequenced were expressed TCRB transcripts, since all of the isolated RNA had been reverse transcribed. Some 4 million reads on average were seen across naive, central memory and regulatory T cell samples. The assay was immunoSEQ multiplex PCR, and TCRdb's table has in-frame clones only and misses some. The table lists about 640,000 clones, around 12% of them singletons, with over 0.1% in the top ten. Study results and limitations: Shortening of TCRB CDR3s, moderate but significant, appeared in all four CD4+ subsets of Type 1 diabetes patients.

This clone turned up a few times. Its antigen is currently unknown. The source material was naive CD4+ T cells from blood. This chain connects TRBV9 to TRBJ2-7, with D perhaps TRBD1 (5 bases). This clonotype originated in a man aged 25-40 years with type 1 diabetes. CDR3 residues: CASSSAPTAYEQYF. The CDR3 DNA follows: TGTGCCAGCAGCTCCGCGCCGACAGCCTACGAGCAGTACTTC.